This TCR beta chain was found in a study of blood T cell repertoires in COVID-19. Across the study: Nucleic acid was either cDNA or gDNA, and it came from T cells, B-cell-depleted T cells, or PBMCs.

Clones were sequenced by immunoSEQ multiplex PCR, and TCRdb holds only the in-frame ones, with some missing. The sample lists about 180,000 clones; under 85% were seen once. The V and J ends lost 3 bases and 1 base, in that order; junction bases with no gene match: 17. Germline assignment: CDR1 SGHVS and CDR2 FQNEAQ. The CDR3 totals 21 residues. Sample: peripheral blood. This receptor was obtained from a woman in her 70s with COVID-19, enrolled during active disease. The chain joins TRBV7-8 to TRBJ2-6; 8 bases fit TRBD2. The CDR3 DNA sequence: TGTGCCAGCAGCTTGAGGCCGGGAGGGCTTACTTGGTCATCTGGGGCCAACGTCCTGACTTTC. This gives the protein CASSLRPGGLTWSSGANVLTF.